Below, 29 T cell receptor beta chains from the same sample are listed, as sequenced in a study. TCRdb independently ran MiXCR on the 5' RACE reads; one entry per CDR3 protein. The data show about 57,000 distinct CDR3 sequences, roughly 25% seen once. Cells sorted as Tregs were CD4+, CD25+ and CD127-/low. Sequencing was carried out using tumor-infiltrating Tregs sorted from the breast tumor. Receptors were obtained from a female donor with breast cancer.

The chain recombines TRBV4-1 with TRBJ2-5; D is perhaps TRBD2 (6 bases). CDR1 MGHRA and CDR2 YSYEKL come from the germline V gene. V lost 5 bases, J lost 4 bases, and 11 bases lay in between. This CDR3 contains 13 residues. In DNA, the CDR3 is TGCGCCAGCAGCGGAGGGGCCAGAGAGACCCAGTACTTC. Translated, it gives CASSGGARETQYF.

In its sample, this clonotype was seen many times. The chain couples TRBV12-3 or TRBV12-4 to TRBJ1-1; TRBD1 matches 7 bases. The CDR3 contains 14 residues. With V trimmed by 3 bases and J by 8 bases, 9 bases remained unmatched. The CDR3 sequence: CASSFLGDRAEAFF. The CDR3 coding sequence is TGTGCCAGCAGTTTTTTGGGAGACAGGGCGGAAGCTTTCTTT.

This chain connects TRBV9 to TRBJ2-7; either TRBD1 or TRBD2 may fit D (5 bases each). Trimming pared 0 bases from V and 4 bases from J, leaving 11 bases between. The CDR3 spans 14 residues. Germline values: CDR1 SGDLS, CDR2 YYNGEE. CDR3 in DNA: TGTGCCAGCAGCGTAGATGGGGGATATTACGAGCAGTACTTC. This codes for CASSVDGGYYEQYF.

This clonotype was detected a few times. The genes are TRBV12-3 or TRBV12-4 and TRBJ2-5; D is unclear. The V and J ends lost 9 bases and 4 bases respectively, with 6 bases between them. This CDR3 is built from 10 residues. For the CDR3, the DNA is TGTGCCAGTGGAAGAGAGACCCAGTACTTC. Its protein is CASGRETQYF.

This clonotype was detected a few times. Since a much larger clone is just one base distant, this may be a read error. The V call is TRBV7-3, the J call TRBJ2-3; no reliable D call. The CDR3 totals 12 residues. In germline, CDR1 is SGHTA, CDR2 FQGTGA. V was shortened by 0 bases and J by 8 bases, with 6 bases between the two germline ends. The CDR3 reads CASSLTRGTQYF. The CDR3 nucleotides are TGTGCCAGCAGCTTAACGAGAGGTACGCAGTATTTT.

This clonotype has just one count. The junction and the germline gene differ at one end; a read error may be behind it. This chain joins TRBV5-1 and TRBJ2-5; no clear D. Germline V gives CDR1 SGHRS, CDR2 YFSETQ. CDR3 size: 15 residues. Here the CDR3 reads CASSLRSLAQETRYF. CDR3 nucleotides: TGCGCCAGCAGCTTAAGGTCATTAGCCCAAGAGACCCGGTACTTC.

The chain uses TRBV20-1 and TRBJ1-6; D call uncertain. The V end was cut by 4 bases, the J end by 0 bases, with 10 bases between. The CDR3 contains 15 residues. In germline, CDR1 is DFQATT, CDR2 SNEGSKA (reference sequence). In nucleotides, the CDR3 is TGCAGTGCTACTGGACGGAGCTCCTATAATTCACCCCTCCACTTT. It codes for CSATGRSSYNSPLHF.

The chain recombines TRBV9 with TRBJ1-4; 12 bases agree with TRBD1. V shed 2 bases and J 7 bases; nucleotides not matched to a gene: 6. The CDR3 runs 16 residues. Germline loops: CDR1 SGDLS, CDR2 YYNGEE. CDR3 bases: TGTGCCAGCAGCGTCGGGACAGGGGGCGGAGGTGAAAAACTGTTTTTT. It translates to CASSVGTGGGGEKLFF.

The chain carries TRBV20-1 and TRBJ2-4; maybe TRBD2 (6 bases). Trimming left V 0 bases short and J 4 bases short, with 13 bases between. The CDR3 is 15 residues long. The germline V gene encodes CDR1 DFQATT and CDR2 SNEGSKA (reference sequence). CDR3 sequence (DNA): TGCAGTGCTAGAGATATTGCGGGGACTAAAAACATTCAGTACTTC. Its protein product is CSARDIAGTKNIQYF.

This clonotype came up a few times. V is TRBV4-1 and J is TRBJ2-7; 7 bases agree with TRBD1. Germline trimming cut 2 bases from V and 4 bases from J; bases unmatched to any gene: 5. The CDR3 totals 14 residues. CDR1 and CDR2 (germline): MGHRA, YSYEKL. CDR3 in DNA: TGCGCCAGCAGCCAACAGGGGGAAGGATACGAGCAGTACTTC. It is translated as CASSQQGEGYEQYF.

This clonotype was observed many times. The CDR3 loop reads CASSLGGGSNQPQHF. CDR3 coding DNA: TGTGCCAGCAGCTTAGGTGGAGGTAGCAATCAGCCCCAGCATTTT. The V and J genes are TRBV7-2 and TRBJ1-5, with D hard to call. Per the germline V gene, CDR1 is SGHTA and CDR2 is FQGNSA. The ends were cut back, 1 base at V and 0 bases at J, with 7 bases in the middle. The CDR3 runs 15 residues. Full variable domain (rest looked up from reference TRBV7-2 and TRBJ1-5): GAGVSQSPSNKVTEKGKDVELRCDPISGHTALYWYRQSLGQGLEFLIYFQGNSAPDKSGLPSDRFSAERTGGSVSTLTIQRTQQEDSAVYLCASSLGGGSNQPQHFGDGTRLSIL.

This clonotype was counted only a few times. The chain combines TRBV20-1 with TRBJ2-7; D gene ambiguous. The germline V gene encodes CDR1 DFQATT and CDR2 SNEGSKA (reference sequence). CDR3 length: 12 amino acids. The V end lost 3 bases, the J end lost 5 bases, and 11 bases lay between the germline ends. The CDR3 DNA reads as TGCAGTGCTAGGCCCGGGTACCACGAGCAGTACTTC. This encodes CSARPGYHEQYF.

The chain recombines TRBV6-6 with TRBJ2-2; D gene unclear. The germline V gene has CDR1 MNHNY and CDR2 SVGAGI (reference sequence). Trimming cost V 6 bases and J 6 bases, with 14 bases left between them. The CDR3 length is 14 residues. The CDR3: CASSLKDGAGELFF. CDR3 in DNA: TGTGCCAGCAGCCTCAAAGACGGCGCCGGGGAGCTGTTTTTT.

The V and J genes are TRBV4-3 and TRBJ2-3; 7 positions agree with TRBD2. Germline V gene data show CDR1 as LGHNA and CDR2 as YSLEER. The V gene end was trimmed by 3 bases and the J gene end by 12 bases; junction bases not matched to a gene: 6. The CDR3 totals 12 residues. CDR3 coding DNA: TGCGCCAGCAGCCAGTCCGGGACTATACAGTATTTT. It is translated as CASSQSGTIQYF.

This clonotype was recorded many times. The CDR3 nucleotides are TGCGCCAGCAGCTTGGGCCTGGGCCTTGGTGGCTACACCTTC. It encodes CASSLGLGLGGYTF. The chain couples TRBV5-1 to TRBJ1-2; D unresolved. This CDR3 is 14 amino acids long. CDR1 SGHRS and CDR2 YFSETQ come from the germline V gene. V was shortened by 0 bases and J by 7 bases, with 13 bases between the two germline ends.

This clonotype appeared many times. V gene TRBV4-3 combines with J gene TRBJ1-4; 7 bases line up with TRBD1. The V gene end was trimmed by 6 bases and the J gene end by 6 bases; junction bases not matched to a gene: 7. There are 14 residues in the CDR3. Germline-derived CDR1 and CDR2 are LGHNA and YSLEER. The CDR3 sequence is CASRQQGGDEKLFF. As DNA, the CDR3 is TGCGCCAGCAGACAGCAGGGGGGGGATGAAAAACTGTTTTTT.

Notes on this clonotype: An end of the junction does not agree with germline; a read error may underlie this. The chain has TRBV7-7 and TRBJ2-5, with 9 bases lining up with TRBD2. The CDR3 totals 15 residues. Germline-derived CDR1 and CDR2 are SSHAT and FNYEAQ (reference sequence). The CDR3 protein is CASSLKAGGQETQYF. In DNA form, the CDR3 reads TGTGCTAGCAGCTTAAAAGCGGGGGGCCAAGAGACCCAGTACTTC.

This chain links TRBV5-6 with TRBJ1-1; no definite D call. The CDR3 is made up of 16 amino acids. The V gene's germline CDR1 is SGHDT and CDR2 YYEEEE. The V end was cut by 4 bases, the J end by 9 bases, with 25 bases between. As DNA, the CDR3 is TGTGCCAGCAGCGACGGCCTTAGTAACCCAGCTGTTCAAGCTTTCTTT. This sequence encodes CASSDGLSNPAVQAFF. Full variable domain (missing parts from reference TRBV5-6 and TRBJ1-1): DAGVTQSPTHLIKTRGQQVTLRCSPKSGHDTVSWYQQALGQGPQFIFQYYEEEERQRGNFPDRFSGHQFPNYSSELNVNALLLGDSALYLCASSDGLSNPAVQAFFGQGTRLTVV.

The chain carries TRBV7-2 and TRBJ2-2; D remains ambiguous. This CDR3 is built from 15 residues. The V and J ends lost 4 bases and 1 base respectively, with 10 bases between them. Germline CDR1 reads SGHTA; CDR2 reads FQGNSA. The CDR3 reads CASSSHRLNTGELFF. The CDR3 nucleotides read TGTGCCAGCAGCTCCCACCGACTGAACACCGGGGAGCTGTTTTTT. Full variable domain (rest looked up from reference TRBV7-2 and TRBJ2-2): GAGVSQSPSNKVTEKGKDVELRCDPISGHTALYWYRQSLGQGLEFLIYFQGNSAPDKSGLPSDRFSAERTGGSVSTLTIQRTQQEDSAVYLCASSSHRLNTGELFFGEGSRLTVL.

This clonotype appeared many times. This chain links TRBV5-1 with TRBJ2-2; D not certain. This CDR3 comprises 16 residues. Germline CDR1 reads SGHRS; CDR2 reads YFSETQ. Trimming removed 0 bases at V and 0 bases at J, with 9 bases between. DNA of the CDR3: TGCGCCAGCAGCTTGGCCTCAGGCGCGAACACCGGGGAGCTGTTTTTT. Translating it yields CASSLASGANTGELFF. The full variable domain, with the rest looked up from reference TRBV5-1 and TRBJ2-2, is KAGVTQTPRYLIKTRGQQVTLSCSPISGHRSVSWYQQTPGQGLQFLFEYFSETQRNKGNFPGRFSGRQFSNSRSEMNVSTLELGDSALYLCASSLASGANTGELFFGEGSRLTVL.

This clonotype was counted only a few times. The chain is built from TRBV12-3 or TRBV12-4 and TRBJ2-7; no definite D call. Trimming took off 5 bases at V and 2 bases at J, with 4 bases between the two ends. The CDR3 contains 11 residues. The CDR3 coding sequence is TGTGCCAGCAGTCGGACCTACGAGCAGTACTTC. Encoded protein: CASSRTYEQYF.

The chain has TRBV18 and TRBJ1-1; D might be TRBD1 (5 bases). There are 13 residues in the CDR3. Germline V lookup: CDR1 KGHSH, CDR2 LQKENI. V lost 4 bases to trimming and J lost 9 bases, with 15 bases between them. Written as DNA, the CDR3 is TGTGCCAGCTCACAAAGCGACAGTAGAAAAGCTTTCTTT. Protein product: CASSQSDSRKAFF.

The V gene is TRBV7-3, the J gene TRBJ2-2; the match to TRBD2 covers 8 bases. Germline loops: CDR1 SGHTA, CDR2 FQGTGA. The V segment lost 6 bases and the J segment 5 bases; nucleotides outside the gene matches: 8. CDR3 length: 15 amino acids. Here the CDR3 DNA reads TGTGCCAGCAGTCCTGGACTAGCAGGGACCGGGGAGCTGTTTTTT. It translates to CASSPGLAGTGELFF.

V gene TRBV6-2 or TRBV6-3 combines with J gene TRBJ1-3, with D possibly TRBD1 on 5 matching bases. V was cut by 5 bases and J by 0 bases, with 17 bases left in between. This CDR3 is built from 17 residues. From germline, CDR1 is MNHEY and CDR2 SVGEGT. The CDR3 sequence is CASSESESGGSGNTIYF. Written as DNA, the CDR3 is TGTGCCAGCAGTGAAAGTGAGAGTGGGGGCTCTGGAAACACCATATATTTT.

This clonotype was seen more than once but under ten times. The chain couples TRBV27 to TRBJ1-2, with unresolved D. Trimming stripped 2 bases from V and 7 bases from J, with 11 bases between. Looked up from germline, CDR1 is MNHEY and CDR2 is SMNVEV (reference sequence). The CDR3 runs 13 residues. This chain's CDR3 is CASSLVAGFGYTF. The CDR3 DNA is TGTGCCAGCAGTTTAGTCGCGGGGTTTGGCTACACCTTC.

Points on this clonotype: At one end the junction does not follow the germline gene, possibly because of a read error. This rearrangement joins TRBV6-1 to TRBJ1-2; D possibly corresponds to TRBD1 (6 bases). The germline gives CDR1 MNHNS, CDR2 SASEGT. The CDR3 length is 15 residues. The CDR3 loop is CASNERGGANYGYTF. DNA of the CDR3: TGTGCCAGCAATGAACGAGGGGGAGCTAACTATGGCTACACCTTC.

The rearrangement joins TRBV11-2 to TRBJ2-2; unclear D gene. The CDR3 runs to 15 residues. Germline-derived CDR1 and CDR2 are SGHAT and FQNNGV. V was shortened by 1 base and J by 4 bases, with 10 bases between the two germline ends. This chain's CDR3 is CASSLAYPSTGELFF. CDR3 in DNA: TGTGCCAGCAGCTTAGCCTATCCTAGCACCGGGGAGCTGTTTTTT.

With respect to this clonotype: Given a much more abundant clone one base away, this may be a read error. The chain couples TRBV7-8 to TRBJ2-1, with 7 bases identical to TRBD1. Germline values: CDR1 SGHVS, CDR2 FQNEAQ. This CDR3 spans 15 amino acids. CDR3 sequence (DNA): TGTGCCAGCAGCGCACAGGGGAGCTCCTACAATGAGCAGCTCTTC. Its translation: CASSAQGSSYNEQLF.

The rearrangement uses TRBV7-9 and TRBJ2-5; D gene unclear. V was shortened by 1 base and J by 2 bases, with 17 bases between the two germline ends. CDR3 length: 17 residues. The germline V gene encodes CDR1 SEHNR and CDR2 FQNEAQ (reference sequence). The CDR3 here is CASSLGVSVASQETQYF. The CDR3 DNA is TGTGCCAGCAGCTTAGGGGTTTCGGTCGCCTCACAAGAGACCCAGTACTTC.